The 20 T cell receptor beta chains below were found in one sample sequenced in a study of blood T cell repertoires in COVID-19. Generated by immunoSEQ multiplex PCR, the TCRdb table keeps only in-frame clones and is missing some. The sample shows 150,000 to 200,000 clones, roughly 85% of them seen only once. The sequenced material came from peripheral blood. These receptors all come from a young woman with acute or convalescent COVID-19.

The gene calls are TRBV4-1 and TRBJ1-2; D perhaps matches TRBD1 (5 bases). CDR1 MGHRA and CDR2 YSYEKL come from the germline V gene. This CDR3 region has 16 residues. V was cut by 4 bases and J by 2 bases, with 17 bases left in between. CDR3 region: CASSPEVQGTNYGYTF. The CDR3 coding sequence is TGCGCCAGCAGCCCAGAGGTCCAGGGAACAAACTATGGCTACACCTTC.

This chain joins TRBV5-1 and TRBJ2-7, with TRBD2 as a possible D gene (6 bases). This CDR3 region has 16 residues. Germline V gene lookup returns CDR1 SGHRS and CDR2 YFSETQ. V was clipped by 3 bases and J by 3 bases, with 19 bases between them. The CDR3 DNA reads TGCGCCAGCAGCTCCCTGGGGTCTAGCGCGGTCTACGAGCAGTACTTC. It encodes CASSSLGSSAVYEQYF.

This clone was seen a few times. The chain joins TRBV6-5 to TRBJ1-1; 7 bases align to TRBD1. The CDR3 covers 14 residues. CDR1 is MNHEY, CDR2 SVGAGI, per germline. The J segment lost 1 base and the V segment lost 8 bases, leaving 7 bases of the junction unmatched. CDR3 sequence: CASGTVPENTEAFF. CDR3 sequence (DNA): TGTGCCAGCGGGACAGTACCTGAGAACACTGAAGCTTTCTTT.

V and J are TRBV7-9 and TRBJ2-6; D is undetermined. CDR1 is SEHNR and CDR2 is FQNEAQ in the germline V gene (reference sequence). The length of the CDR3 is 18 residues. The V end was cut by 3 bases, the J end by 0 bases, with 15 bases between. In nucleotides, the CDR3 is TGTGCCAGCAGCTTCGAACACATCCCCCTCTCTGGGGCCAACGTCCTGACTTTC. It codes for CASSFEHIPLSGANVLTF.

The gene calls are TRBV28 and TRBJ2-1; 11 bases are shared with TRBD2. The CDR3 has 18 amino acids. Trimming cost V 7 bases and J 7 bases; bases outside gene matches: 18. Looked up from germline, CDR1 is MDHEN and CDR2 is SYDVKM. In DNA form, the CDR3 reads TGTGCCAGCACCACCATCGGGACTAGCGGAGGCTGGGGGAATGAGCAGTTCTTC. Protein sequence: CASTTIGTSGGWGNEQFF. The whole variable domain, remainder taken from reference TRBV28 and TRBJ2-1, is DVKVTQSSRYLVKRTGEKVFLECVQDMDHENMFWYRQDPGLGLRLIYFSYDVKMKEKGDIPEGYSVSREKKERFSLILESASTNQTSMYLCASTTIGTSGGWGNEQFFGPGTRLTVL.

CDR3 in amino acids: CASSRGGLITGELFF. The DNA of the CDR3 is TGTGCCAGCAGTCGGGGGGGGCTCATCACCGGGGAGCTGTTTTTT. The V call is TRBV6-2 or TRBV6-3, the J call TRBJ2-2, with 8 bases fitting TRBD2. The J segment lost 4 bases and the V segment lost 5 bases, leaving 6 bases of the junction unmatched. The CDR3 has 15 amino acids. Germline V gene sequence: CDR1 MNHEY, CDR2 SVGEGT.

The CDR3 DNA sequence: TGTGCCGCCGGGGGTTCGGTGCAGGGAAACACCATATATTTT. This gives the protein CAAGGSVQGNTIYF. The rearrangement joins TRBV19 to TRBJ1-3; TRBD1 might be the D (5 bases). The CDR3 spans 14 residues. CDR1 is LNHDA and CDR2 is SQIVND in the germline V gene (reference sequence). The V and J ends lost 11 bases and 4 bases respectively, with 18 bases between them.

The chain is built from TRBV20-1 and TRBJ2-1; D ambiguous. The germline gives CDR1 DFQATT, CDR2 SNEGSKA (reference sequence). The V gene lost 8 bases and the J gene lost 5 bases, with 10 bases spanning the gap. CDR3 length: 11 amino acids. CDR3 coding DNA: TGCAGTTGTGTGGCCGACAATGAGCAGTTCTTC. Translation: CSCVADNEQFF.

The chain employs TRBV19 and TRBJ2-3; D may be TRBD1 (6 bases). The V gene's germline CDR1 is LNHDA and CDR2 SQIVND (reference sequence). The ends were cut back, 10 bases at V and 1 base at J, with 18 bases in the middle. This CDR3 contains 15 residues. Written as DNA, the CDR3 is TGTGCCACCAAGTTTGAGGGACACCGCACAGATACGCAGTATTTT. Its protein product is CATKFEGHRTDTQYF.

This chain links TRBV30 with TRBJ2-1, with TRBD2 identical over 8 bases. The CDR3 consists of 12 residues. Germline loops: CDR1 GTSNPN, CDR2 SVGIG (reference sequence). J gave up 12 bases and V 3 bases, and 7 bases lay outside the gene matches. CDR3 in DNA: TGTGCCTGGAGCGCCAAGCGGGAGCGGCAGTTCTTC. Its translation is CAWSAKRERQFF. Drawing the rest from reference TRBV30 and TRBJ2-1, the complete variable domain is SQTIHQWPATLVQPVGSPLSLECTVEGTSNPNLYWYRQAAGRGLQLLFYSVGIGQISSEVPQNLSASRPQDRQFILSSKKLLLSDSGFYLCAWSAKRERQFFGPGTRLTVL.

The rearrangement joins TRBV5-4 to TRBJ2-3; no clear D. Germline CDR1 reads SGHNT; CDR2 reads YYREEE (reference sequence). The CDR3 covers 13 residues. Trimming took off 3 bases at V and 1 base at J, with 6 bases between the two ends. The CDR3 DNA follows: TGTGCCAGCAGCTCCCCGGGCACAGATACGCAGTATTTT. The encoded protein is CASSSPGTDTQYF. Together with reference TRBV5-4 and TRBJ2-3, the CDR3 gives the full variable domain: ETGVTQSPTHLIKTRGQQVTLRCSSQSGHNTVSWYQQALGQGPQFIFQYYREEENGRGNFPPRFSGLQFPNYSSELNVNALELDDSALYLCASSSPGTDTQYFGPGTRLTVL.

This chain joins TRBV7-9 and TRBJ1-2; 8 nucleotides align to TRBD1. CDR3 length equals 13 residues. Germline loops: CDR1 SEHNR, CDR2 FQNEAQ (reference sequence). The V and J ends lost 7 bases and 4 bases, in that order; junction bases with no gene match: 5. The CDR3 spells CASTNGTGYGYTF. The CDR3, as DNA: TGTGCCAGCACCAACGGGACAGGCTATGGCTACACCTTC.

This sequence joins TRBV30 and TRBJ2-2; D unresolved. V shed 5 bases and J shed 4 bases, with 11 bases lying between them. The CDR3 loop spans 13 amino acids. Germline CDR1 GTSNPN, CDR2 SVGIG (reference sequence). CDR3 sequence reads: CAWGLQFTGELFF. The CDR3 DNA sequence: TGTGCCTGGGGCCTACAGTTCACCGGGGAGCTGTTTTTT.

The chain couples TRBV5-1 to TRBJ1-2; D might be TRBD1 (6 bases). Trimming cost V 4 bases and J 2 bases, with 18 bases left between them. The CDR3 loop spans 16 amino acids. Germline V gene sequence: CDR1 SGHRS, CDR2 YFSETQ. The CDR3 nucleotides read TGCGCCAGCAGCGCGTCGACAGGCACGGTCAACTATGGCTACACCTTC. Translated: CASSASTGTVNYGYTF.

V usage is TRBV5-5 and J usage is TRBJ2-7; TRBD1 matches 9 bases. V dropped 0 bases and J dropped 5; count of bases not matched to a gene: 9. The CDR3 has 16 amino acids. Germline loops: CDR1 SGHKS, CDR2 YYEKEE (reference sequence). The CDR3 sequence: CASSLAITGGGDEQYF. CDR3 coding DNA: TGTGCCAGCAGCTTGGCCATAACAGGGGGCGGAGACGAGCAGTACTTC.

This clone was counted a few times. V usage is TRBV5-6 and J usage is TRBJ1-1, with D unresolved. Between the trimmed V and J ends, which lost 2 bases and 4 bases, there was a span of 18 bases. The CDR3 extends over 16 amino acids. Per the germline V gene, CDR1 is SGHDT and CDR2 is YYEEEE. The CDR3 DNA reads TGTGCCAGCAGCTTTAAGATCAACTCGATGTTCACTGAAGCTTTCTTT. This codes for CASSFKINSMFTEAFF.

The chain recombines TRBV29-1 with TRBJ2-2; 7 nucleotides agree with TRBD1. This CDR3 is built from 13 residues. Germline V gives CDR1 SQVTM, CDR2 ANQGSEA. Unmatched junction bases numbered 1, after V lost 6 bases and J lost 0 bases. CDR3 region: CSVDRTNTGELFF. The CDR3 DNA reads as TGCAGCGTGGACAGGACGAACACCGGGGAGCTGTTTTTT.

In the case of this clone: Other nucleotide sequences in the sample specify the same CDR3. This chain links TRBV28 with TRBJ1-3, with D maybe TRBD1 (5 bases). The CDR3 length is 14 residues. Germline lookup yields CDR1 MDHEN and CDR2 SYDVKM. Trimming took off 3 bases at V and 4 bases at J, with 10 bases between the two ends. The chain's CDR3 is CASSFRVSGNTIYF. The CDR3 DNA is TGTGCCAGCAGTTTCAGGGTCTCGGGAAACACCATATATTTT.

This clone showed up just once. The CDR3 region has the DNA TGTGCCAGCAGCTTGCTCCCACAGGTGGGGCAGGGCTACACCTTC. This gives the protein CASSLLPQVGQGYTF. V gene TRBV7-8 combines with J gene TRBJ1-2; D may be TRBD1 (5 bases). This CDR3 is built from 15 residues. CDR1 is SGHVS and CDR2 is FQNEAQ in the germline V gene. With 3 bases removed from V and 8 bases from J, the gap between germline ends came to 19 bases.

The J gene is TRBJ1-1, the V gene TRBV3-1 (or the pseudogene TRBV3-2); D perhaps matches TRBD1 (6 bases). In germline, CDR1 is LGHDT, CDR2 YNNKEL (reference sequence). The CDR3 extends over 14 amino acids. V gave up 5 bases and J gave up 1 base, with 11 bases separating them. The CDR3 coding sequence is TGTGCCAGCAGCTCATCGGGACAGAACACTGAAGCTTTCTTT. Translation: CASSSSGQNTEAFF.